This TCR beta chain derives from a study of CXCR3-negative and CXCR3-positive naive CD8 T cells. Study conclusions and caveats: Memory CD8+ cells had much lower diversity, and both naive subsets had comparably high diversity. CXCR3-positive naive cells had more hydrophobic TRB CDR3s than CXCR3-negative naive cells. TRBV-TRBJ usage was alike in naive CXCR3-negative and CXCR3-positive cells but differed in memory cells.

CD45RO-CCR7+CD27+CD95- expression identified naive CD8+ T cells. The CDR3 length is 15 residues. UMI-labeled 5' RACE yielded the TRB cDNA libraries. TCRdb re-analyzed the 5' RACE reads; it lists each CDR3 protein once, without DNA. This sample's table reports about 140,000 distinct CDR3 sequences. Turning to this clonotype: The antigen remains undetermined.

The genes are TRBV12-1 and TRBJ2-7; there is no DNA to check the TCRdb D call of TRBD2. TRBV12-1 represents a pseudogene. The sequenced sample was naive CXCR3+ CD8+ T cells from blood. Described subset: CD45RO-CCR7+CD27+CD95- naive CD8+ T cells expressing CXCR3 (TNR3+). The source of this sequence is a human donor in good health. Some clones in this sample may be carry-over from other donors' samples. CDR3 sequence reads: CASSRRDYYSYEQYF.